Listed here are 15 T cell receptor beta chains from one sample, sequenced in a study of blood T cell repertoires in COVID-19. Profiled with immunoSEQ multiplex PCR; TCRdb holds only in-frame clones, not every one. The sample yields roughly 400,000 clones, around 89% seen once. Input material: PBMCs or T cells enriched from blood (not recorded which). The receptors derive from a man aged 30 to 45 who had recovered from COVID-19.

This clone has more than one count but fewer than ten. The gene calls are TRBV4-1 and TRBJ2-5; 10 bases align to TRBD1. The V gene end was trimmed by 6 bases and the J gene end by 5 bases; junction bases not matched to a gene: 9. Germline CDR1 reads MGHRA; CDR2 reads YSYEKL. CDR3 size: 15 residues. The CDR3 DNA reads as TGCGCCAGCAGGACCGGACAGGGGGAAGGGGAGACCCAGTACTTC. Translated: CASRTGQGEGETQYF.

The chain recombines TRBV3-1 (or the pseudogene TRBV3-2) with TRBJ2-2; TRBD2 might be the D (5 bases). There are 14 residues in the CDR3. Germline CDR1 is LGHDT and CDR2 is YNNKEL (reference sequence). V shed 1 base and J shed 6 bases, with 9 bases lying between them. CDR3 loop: CASSQAGGAGELFF. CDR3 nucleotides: TGTGCCAGCAGCCAAGCTGGAGGCGCCGGGGAGCTGTTTTTT.

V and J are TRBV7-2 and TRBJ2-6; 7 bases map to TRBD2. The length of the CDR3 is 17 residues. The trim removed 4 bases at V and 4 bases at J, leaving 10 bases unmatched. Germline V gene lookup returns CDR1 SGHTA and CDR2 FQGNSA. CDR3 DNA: TGTGCCAGCAGCTACATTAGTGGGAGGGACGGGGCCAACGTCCTGACTTTC. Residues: CASSYISGRDGANVLTF.

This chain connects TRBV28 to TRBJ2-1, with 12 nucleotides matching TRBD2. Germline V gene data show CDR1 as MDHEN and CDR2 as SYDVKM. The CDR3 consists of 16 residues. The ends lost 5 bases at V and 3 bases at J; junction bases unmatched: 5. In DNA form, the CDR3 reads TGTGCCAGCAGTAAATCTAGCGGGAGGGTCTACAATGAGCAGTTCTTC. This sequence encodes CASSKSSGRVYNEQFF.

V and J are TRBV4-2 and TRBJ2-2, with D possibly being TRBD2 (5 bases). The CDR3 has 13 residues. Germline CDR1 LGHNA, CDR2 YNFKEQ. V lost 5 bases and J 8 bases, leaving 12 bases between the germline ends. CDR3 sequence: CASSTRNPGELFF. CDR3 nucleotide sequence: TGTGCCAGCAGCACTAGAAACCCTGGGGAGCTGTTTTTT.

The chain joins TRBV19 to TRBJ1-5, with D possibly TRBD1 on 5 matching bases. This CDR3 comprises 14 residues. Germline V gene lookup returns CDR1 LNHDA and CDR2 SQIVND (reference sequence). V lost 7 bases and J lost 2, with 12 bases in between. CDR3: CASMVQGGNQPQHF. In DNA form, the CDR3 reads TGTGCCAGTATGGTCCAGGGTGGCAATCAGCCCCAGCATTTT.

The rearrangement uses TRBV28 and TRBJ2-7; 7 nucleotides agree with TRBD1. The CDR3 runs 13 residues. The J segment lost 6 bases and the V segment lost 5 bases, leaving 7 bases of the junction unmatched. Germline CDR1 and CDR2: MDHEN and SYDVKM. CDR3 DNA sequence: TGTGCCAGCAGTCCCGGGACAGTGATCGAGCAGTACTTC. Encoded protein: CASSPGTVIEQYF.

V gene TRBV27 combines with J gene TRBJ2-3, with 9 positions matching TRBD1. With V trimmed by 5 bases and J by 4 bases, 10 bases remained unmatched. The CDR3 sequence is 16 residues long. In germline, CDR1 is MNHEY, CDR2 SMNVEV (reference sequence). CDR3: CASSSPGTGLADTQYF. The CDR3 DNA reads TGTGCCAGCAGTAGTCCCGGGACAGGGTTGGCAGATACGCAGTATTTT.

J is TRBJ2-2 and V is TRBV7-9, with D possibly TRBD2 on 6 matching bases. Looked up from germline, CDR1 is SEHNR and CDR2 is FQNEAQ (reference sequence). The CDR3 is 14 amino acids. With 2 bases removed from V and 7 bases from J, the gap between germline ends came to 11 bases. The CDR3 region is CASSLLASGGELFF. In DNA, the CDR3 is TGTGCCAGCAGCTTACTAGCGTCGGGCGGGGAGCTGTTTTTT.

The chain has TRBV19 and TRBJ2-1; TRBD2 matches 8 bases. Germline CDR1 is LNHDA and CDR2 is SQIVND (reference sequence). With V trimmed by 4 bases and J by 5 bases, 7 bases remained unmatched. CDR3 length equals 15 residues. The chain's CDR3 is CASSRAGGSHNEQFF. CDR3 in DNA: TGTGCCAGTAGTAGGGCGGGGGGTTCCCACAATGAGCAGTTCTTC. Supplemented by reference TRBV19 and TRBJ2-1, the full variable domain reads DGGITQSPKYLFRKEGQNVTLSCEQNLNHDAMYWYRQDPGQGLRLIYYSQIVNDFQKGDIAEGYSVSREKKESFPLTVTSAQKNPTAFYLCASSRAGGSHNEQFFGPGTRLTVL.

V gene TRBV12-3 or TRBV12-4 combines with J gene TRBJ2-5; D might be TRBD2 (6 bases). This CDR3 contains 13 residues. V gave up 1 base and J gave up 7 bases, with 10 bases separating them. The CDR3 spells CASSLVVSGTQYF. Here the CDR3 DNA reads TGTGCCAGCAGTTTAGTGGTTAGCGGGACCCAGTACTTC.

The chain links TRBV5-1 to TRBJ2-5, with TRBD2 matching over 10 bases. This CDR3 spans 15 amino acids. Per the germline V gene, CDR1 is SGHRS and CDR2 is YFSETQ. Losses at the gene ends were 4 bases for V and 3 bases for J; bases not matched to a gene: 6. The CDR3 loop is CASSGYLAGEETQYF. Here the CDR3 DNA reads TGCGCCAGCAGCGGTTATCTAGCGGGAGAAGAGACCCAGTACTTC.

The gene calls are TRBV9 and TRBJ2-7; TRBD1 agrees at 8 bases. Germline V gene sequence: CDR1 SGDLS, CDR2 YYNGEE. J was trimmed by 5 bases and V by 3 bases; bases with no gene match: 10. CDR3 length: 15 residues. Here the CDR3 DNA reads TGTGCCAGCAGCGAGTATGGACAGGGAATCGACGAGCAGTACTTC. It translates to CASSEYGQGIDEQYF.

CDR3 coding DNA: TGTGCCAGCAGCTCCTTGCTTCAATGGGACCGCGGGGGGCGGATGACTGAAGCTTTCTTT. As protein: CASSSLLQWDRGGRMTEAFF. The chain joins TRBV28 to TRBJ1-1, with D perhaps matching TRBD1 (6 bases). V lost 6 bases, J lost 5 bases, and 34 bases lay in between. The V gene's germline CDR1 is MDHEN and CDR2 SYDVKM. The CDR3 consists of 20 residues.

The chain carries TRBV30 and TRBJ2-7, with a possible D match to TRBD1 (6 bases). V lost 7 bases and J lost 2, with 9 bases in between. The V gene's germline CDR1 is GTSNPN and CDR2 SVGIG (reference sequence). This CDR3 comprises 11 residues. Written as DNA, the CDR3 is TGTGCCTCCGGGACAACCTACGAGCAGTACTTC. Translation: CASGTTYEQYF.